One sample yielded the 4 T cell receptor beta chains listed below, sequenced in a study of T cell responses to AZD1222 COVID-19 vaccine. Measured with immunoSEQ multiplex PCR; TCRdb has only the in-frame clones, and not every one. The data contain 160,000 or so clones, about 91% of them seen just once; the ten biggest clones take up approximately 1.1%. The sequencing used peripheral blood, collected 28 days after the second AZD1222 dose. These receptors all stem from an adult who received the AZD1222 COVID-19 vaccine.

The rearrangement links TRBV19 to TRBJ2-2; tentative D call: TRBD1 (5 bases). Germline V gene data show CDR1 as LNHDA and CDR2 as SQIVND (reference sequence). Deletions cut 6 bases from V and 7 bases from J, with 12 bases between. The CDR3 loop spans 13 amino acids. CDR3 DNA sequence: TGTGCCAGTAGGGACCAGGGCTACGGGGAGCTGTTTTTT. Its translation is CASRDQGYGELFF.

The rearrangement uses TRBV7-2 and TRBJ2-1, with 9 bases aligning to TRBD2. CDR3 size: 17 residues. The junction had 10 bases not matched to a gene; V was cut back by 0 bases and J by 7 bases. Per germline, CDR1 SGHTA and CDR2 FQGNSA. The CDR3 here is CASSLAMRGGLRNEQFF. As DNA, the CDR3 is TGTGCCAGCAGCTTAGCGATGCGGGGGGGCCTCCGGAATGAGCAGTTCTTC.

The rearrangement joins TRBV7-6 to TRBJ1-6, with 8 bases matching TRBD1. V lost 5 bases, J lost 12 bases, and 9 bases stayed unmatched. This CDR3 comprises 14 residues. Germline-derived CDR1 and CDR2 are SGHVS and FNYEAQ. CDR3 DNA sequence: TGTGCCAGCAGCCGTGGACAGGGCCTTTTACCCCTCCACTTT. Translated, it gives CASSRGQGLLPLHF. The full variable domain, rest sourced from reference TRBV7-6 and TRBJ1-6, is GAGVSQSPRYKVTKRGQDVALRCDPISGHVSLYWYRQALGQGPEFLTYFNYEAQQDKSGLPNDRFSAERPEGSISTLTIQRTEQRDSAMYRCASSRGQGLLPLHFGNGTRLTVT.

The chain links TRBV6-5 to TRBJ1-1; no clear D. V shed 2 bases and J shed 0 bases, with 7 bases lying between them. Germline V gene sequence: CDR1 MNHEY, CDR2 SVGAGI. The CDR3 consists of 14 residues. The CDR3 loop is CASSYPGLNTEAFF. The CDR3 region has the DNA TGTGCCAGCAGTTACCCTGGACTGAACACTGAAGCTTTCTTT.